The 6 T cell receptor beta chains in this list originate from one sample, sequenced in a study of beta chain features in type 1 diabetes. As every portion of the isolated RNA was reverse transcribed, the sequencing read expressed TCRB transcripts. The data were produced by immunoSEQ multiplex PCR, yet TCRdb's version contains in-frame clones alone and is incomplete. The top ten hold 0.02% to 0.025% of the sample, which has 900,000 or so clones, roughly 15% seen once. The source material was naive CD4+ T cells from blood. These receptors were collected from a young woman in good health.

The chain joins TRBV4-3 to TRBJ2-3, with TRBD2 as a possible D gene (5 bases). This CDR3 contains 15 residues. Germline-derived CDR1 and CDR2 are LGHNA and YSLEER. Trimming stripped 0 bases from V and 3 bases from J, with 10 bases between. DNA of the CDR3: TGCGCCAGCAGCCAAGATCACGGGGTAACAGATACGCAGTATTTT. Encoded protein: CASSQDHGVTDTQYF.

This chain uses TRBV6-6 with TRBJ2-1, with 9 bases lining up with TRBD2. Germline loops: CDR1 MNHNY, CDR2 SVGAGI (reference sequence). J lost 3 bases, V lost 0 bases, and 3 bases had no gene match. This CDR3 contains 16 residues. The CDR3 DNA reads TGTGCCAGCAGTTACTCGAATAGCGGGGGCTACAATGAGCAGTTCTTC. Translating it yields CASSYSNSGGYNEQFF.

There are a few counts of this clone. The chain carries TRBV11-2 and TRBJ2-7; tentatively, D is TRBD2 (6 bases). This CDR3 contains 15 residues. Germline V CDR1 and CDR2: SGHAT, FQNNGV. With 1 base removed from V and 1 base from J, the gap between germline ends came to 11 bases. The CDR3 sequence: CASSLAGVESYEQYF. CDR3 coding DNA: TGTGCCAGCAGCTTAGCGGGGGTAGAGTCCTACGAGCAGTACTTC.

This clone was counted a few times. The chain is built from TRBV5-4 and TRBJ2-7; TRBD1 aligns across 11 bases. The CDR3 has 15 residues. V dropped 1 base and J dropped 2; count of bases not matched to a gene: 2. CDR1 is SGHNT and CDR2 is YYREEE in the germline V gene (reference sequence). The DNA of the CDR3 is TGTGCCAGCAGCTTGCCGGGACAGGGGGCCTACGAGCAGTACTTC. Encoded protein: CASSLPGQGAYEQYF.

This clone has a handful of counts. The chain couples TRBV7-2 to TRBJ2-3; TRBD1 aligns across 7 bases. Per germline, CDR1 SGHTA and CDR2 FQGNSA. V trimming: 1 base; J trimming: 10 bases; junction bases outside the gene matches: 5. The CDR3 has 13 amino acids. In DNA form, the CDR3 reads TGTGCCAGCAGCTTAGAGGGGGCGCGGGCGCAGTATTTT. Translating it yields CASSLEGARAQYF.

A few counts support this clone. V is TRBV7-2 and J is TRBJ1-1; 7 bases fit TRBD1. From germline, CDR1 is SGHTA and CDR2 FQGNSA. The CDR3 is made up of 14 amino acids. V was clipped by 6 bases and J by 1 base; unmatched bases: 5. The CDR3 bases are TGTGCCAGCAGGAGGGACAGTAAGAACACTGAAGCTTTCTTT. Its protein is CASRRDSKNTEAFF. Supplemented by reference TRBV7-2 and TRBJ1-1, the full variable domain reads GAGVSQSPSNKVTEKGKDVELRCDPISGHTALYWYRQSLGQGLEFLIYFQGNSAPDKSGLPSDRFSAERTGGSVSTLTIQRTQQEDSAVYLCASRRDSKNTEAFFGQGTRLTVV.